The T cell receptor beta chain described here comes from a study of STAT5B mutations in CD4+ large granular lymphocyte leukemia. The table came from immunoSEQ multiplex PCR; TCRdb's copy has only in-frame clones and leaves some out. The table records more than 2,500 clones, 75% to 85% of them present only once. In regard to this clone: Its antigen is not identified.

General study points: Approximately 25% of private leukemic clonotypes occurred rarely in other patients' non-leukemic repertoires.

Sequencing used PBMCs. The receptor was isolated from a woman in her 70s with CD4+ T-cell large granular lymphocyte leukemia.

The CDR3 DNA is TGTGCCAGTAGTACCGATTGGACAGGGAGAGTATGGGCTTTCTTT. Encoded protein: CASSTDWTGRVWAFF. The V gene is TRBV19, the J gene TRBJ1-1; 8 nucleotides line up with TRBD1. The V segment lost 4 bases and the J segment 11 bases; nucleotides outside the gene matches: 15. CDR3 length: 15 residues. Germline CDR1 reads LNHDA; CDR2 reads SQIVND (reference sequence). Based on the CDR3 plus reference TRBV19 and TRBJ1-1, the full variable domain is DGGITQSPKYLFRKEGQNVTLSCEQNLNHDAMYWYRQDPGQGLRLIYYSQIVNDFQKGDIAEGYSVSREKKESFPLTVTSAQKNPTAFYLCASSTDWTGRVWAFFGQGTRLTVV.